These 20 T cell receptor beta chains came from one sample sequenced in a study of early stage breast cancer tumors. Clones were sequenced by immunoSEQ multiplex PCR, and TCRdb holds only the in-frame ones, with some missing. The table has about 9,100 clones, under 70% seen once. Sequenced material: breast tumor tissue. These receptors were obtained from a person between 55 and 69 years old with breast cancer.

This clone was picked up one time. This chain joins TRBV28 and TRBJ1-2, with D maybe TRBD1 (6 bases). The CDR3 totals 15 residues. CDR1 is MDHEN, CDR2 SYDVKM, per germline. V shed 0 bases and J shed 1 base, with 9 bases lying between them. The CDR3 coding sequence is TGTGCCAGCAGTTTATGGGGGGCTATTAACTATGGCTACACCTTC. It specifies CASSLWGAINYGYTF.

This sequence joins TRBV2 and TRBJ2-7; TRBD2 aligns across 8 bases. The CDR3 loop spans 13 amino acids. V lost 9 bases, J lost 0 bases, and 4 bases stayed unmatched. Germline CDR1 SNHLY, CDR2 FYNNEI. The DNA for the CDR3 is TGTGCCAGTCTTAGCGGGGTCTCCTACGAGCAGTACTTC. Its protein product is CASLSGVSYEQYF.

The rearrangement joins TRBV28 to TRBJ1-1, with D possibly being TRBD1 (6 bases). The CDR3 extends over 15 amino acids. Germline CDR1 MDHEN, CDR2 SYDVKM. With 6 bases removed from V and 0 bases from J, the gap between germline ends came to 14 bases. This chain's CDR3 is CASRPRDTLNTEAFF. Written as DNA, the CDR3 is TGTGCCAGCAGACCCCGGGACACTTTGAACACTGAAGCTTTCTTT.

The chain recombines TRBV6-5 with TRBJ2-5; TRBD1 matches at 7 bases. From germline, CDR1 is MNHEY and CDR2 SVGAGI. This CDR3 is built from 13 residues. Trimming cost V 6 bases and J 4 bases; bases outside gene matches: 5. The DNA for the CDR3 is TGTGCCAGCAGGCAGACAGGGCGAGAGACCCAGTACTTC. Encoded protein: CASRQTGRETQYF.

The chain recombines TRBV6-1 with TRBJ2-3; 9 bases match TRBD2. V gave up 0 bases and J gave up 4 bases; unmatched junction bases: 2. Germline assignment: CDR1 MNHNS and CDR2 SASEGT. CDR3 length: 15 residues. CDR3 protein: CASSEASGSPDTQYF. The CDR3 DNA reads TGTGCCAGCAGTGAAGCTAGCGGGAGCCCAGATACGCAGTATTTT.

This chain joins TRBV19 and TRBJ1-5; tentative D call: TRBD1 (5 bases). The CDR3 sequence is 16 residues long. The germline gives CDR1 LNHDA, CDR2 SQIVND (reference sequence). The V gene lost 3 bases and the J gene lost 4 bases, with 16 bases spanning the gap. CDR3 sequence reads: CASSILAVGANQPQHF. Written as DNA, the CDR3 is TGTGCCAGTAGTATTTTGGCAGTCGGGGCTAATCAGCCCCAGCATTTT.

The table lists this clone with a few counts. The V gene is TRBV18, the J gene TRBJ1-2; D remains ambiguous. Germline CDR1 reads KGHSH; CDR2 reads LQKENI. CDR3 length: 13 amino acids. V lost 4 bases to trimming and J lost 2 bases, with 8 bases between them. The CDR3 loop is CASSRAENYGYTF. CDR3 in DNA: TGTGCCAGCTCACGGGCAGAGAACTATGGCTACACCTTC.

The genes are TRBV6-4 and TRBJ2-1; the D call may be TRBD1 or TRBD2 (6 bases each). The CDR3 consists of 15 residues. The ends were cut back, 4 bases at V and 4 bases at J, with 14 bases in the middle. Germline loops: CDR1 MRHNA, CDR2 SNTAGT. The CDR3 region has the DNA TGTGCCAGCAGTGCCGAGGGGGGAGGTTACAATGAGCAGTTCTTC. Residues: CASSAEGGGYNEQFF.

This sequence joins TRBV7-9 and TRBJ1-2; TRBD1 agrees at 7 bases. CDR3 size: 17 residues. CDR1 SEHNR and CDR2 FQNEAQ come from the germline V gene (reference sequence). The trim removed 2 bases at V and 0 bases at J, leaving 9 bases unmatched. The chain's CDR3 is CASSLPRDRFPNYGYTF. The CDR3 bases are TGTGCCAGCAGCTTACCCCGGGACAGATTTCCTAACTATGGCTACACCTTC.

With regard to this clone: This specimen includes other DNA sequences encoding the same CDR3. The chain has TRBV15 and TRBJ2-7; D is undetermined. This CDR3 is built from 14 residues. Trimming took 0 bases from V and 0 from J, leaving 6 bases between them. CDR1 LNHNV and CDR2 YYDKDF come from the germline V gene (reference sequence). This CDR3 reads CATSREPGSYEQYF. The CDR3 DNA reads as TGTGCCACCAGCAGAGAACCGGGCTCCTACGAGCAGTACTTC. Full variable domain (missing parts from reference TRBV15 and TRBJ2-7): DAMVIQNPRYQVTQFGKPVTLSCSQTLNHNVMYWYQQKSSQAPKLLFHYYDKDFNNEADTPDNFQSRRPNTSFCFLDIRSPGLGDTAMYLCATSREPGSYEQYFGPGTRLTVT.

The CDR3 DNA reads TGCGCCAGCAGCGAAAGCGGGAGGTACACAGATACGCAGTATTTT. This codes for CASSESGRYTDTQYF. The chain carries TRBV5-1 and TRBJ2-3; 9 bases map to TRBD2. Per germline, CDR1 SGHRS and CDR2 YFSETQ. Trimming at V came to 4 bases and at J to 2 bases, leaving 5 bases not matched to a gene. This CDR3 comprises 15 residues.

This clone was detected once. At one end the junction does not follow the germline gene, possibly because of a read error. This chain uses TRBV6-1 with TRBJ1-2; tentative D call: TRBD1 (5 bases). The CDR3 contains 14 residues. CDR1 is MNHNS and CDR2 is SASEGT in the germline V gene. CDR3 DNA sequence: TGTGCTAGCAGTGTCCTCCCCAGGGTCGGGGGCTACACCTTC. Protein sequence: CASSVLPRVGGYTF.

The gene calls are TRBV14 and TRBJ1-1, with unresolved D. Germline values: CDR1 SGHDN, CDR2 FVKESK. This CDR3 comprises 15 residues. V was clipped by 1 base and J by 0 bases, with 9 bases between them. The CDR3 region is CASSQVSSMNTEAFF. The CDR3 DNA reads as TGTGCCAGCAGCCAAGTAAGCAGCATGAACACTGAAGCTTTCTTT.

The chain has TRBV7-6 and TRBJ1-1; the D is unclear. The CDR3 covers 13 residues. Germline V gene data show CDR1 as SGHVS and CDR2 as FNYEAQ. V was pared by 1 base and J by 2 bases, with 5 bases between. The CDR3 reads CASSLDTNTEAFF. The CDR3 DNA follows: TGTGCCAGCAGCTTAGACACCAACACTGAAGCTTTCTTT.

This clone was counted only a few times. The rearrangement uses TRBV7-8 and TRBJ1-6, with 8 positions matching TRBD1. Trimming took 5 bases from V and 10 from J; bases not matched to a gene: 13. Germline CDR1 reads SGHVS; CDR2 reads FQNEAQ. This CDR3 has 16 residues. CDR3 loop: CASSQGPGQGKSPLHF. The CDR3, as DNA: TGTGCCAGCAGCCAAGGTCCCGGACAGGGAAAATCACCCCTCCACTTT.

The genes are TRBV27 and TRBJ1-4; D unresolved. CDR3 length equals 13 residues. Germline V gene lookup returns CDR1 MNHEY and CDR2 SMNVEV (reference sequence). V lost 5 bases and J lost 8, with 12 bases in between. The CDR3 bases are TGTGCCAGCAGTCGAGGTCTCAGCGAAAAACTGTTTTTT. It codes for CASSRGLSEKLFF.

The chain uses TRBV5-1 and TRBJ2-3; the D gene could be TRBD1 or TRBD2 (5 bases each). The V end was cut by 1 base, the J end by 2 bases, with 8 bases between. CDR3 size: 14 residues. Germline CDR1 SGHRS, CDR2 YFSETQ. The CDR3 nucleotides are TGCGCCAGCAGCTTGTTGGGGGTCACAGATACGCAGTATTTT. Its protein is CASSLLGVTDTQYF. The variable domain in full, with the rest retrieved from reference TRBV5-1 and TRBJ2-3, is KAGVTQTPRYLIKTRGQQVTLSCSPISGHRSVSWYQQTPGQGLQFLFEYFSETQRNKGNFPGRFSGRQFSNSRSEMNVSTLELGDSALYLCASSLLGVTDTQYFGPGTRLTVL.

This clone was picked up a small number of times. The chain has TRBV6-5 and TRBJ1-6, with no clear D. Germline values: CDR1 MNHEY, CDR2 SVGAGI. The CDR3 length is 14 residues. The V and J ends lost 2 bases and 8 bases respectively, with 10 bases between them. CDR3 sequence reads: CASSYGRGDSPLHF. In nucleotides, the CDR3 is TGTGCCAGCAGTTACGGCAGAGGCGATTCACCCCTCCACTTT.

The chain combines TRBV10-3 with TRBJ1-5; D uncertain. V lost 7 bases and J lost 0, with 10 bases in between. The CDR3 runs 14 residues. CDR1 and CDR2 from the germline V gene are ENHRY and SYGVKD. For the CDR3, the DNA is TGTGCCATCAACGGACCATATAGCAATCAGCCCCAGCATTTT. It codes for CAINGPYSNQPQHF.

Only a few counts were recorded for this clone. The chain is built from TRBV10-1 and TRBJ1-1, with a tentative D call TRBD1 (6 bases). Germline CDR1 and CDR2: WNHNN and SYGVQD (reference sequence). The CDR3 consists of 16 residues. The V end was cut by 6 bases, the J end by 0 bases, with 17 bases between. The CDR3 DNA follows: TGCGCCAGCAGAGAAGGGGGAGGGAGAATGAACACTGAAGCTTTCTTT. Its protein product is CASREGGGRMNTEAFF.